The clone carrying this T cell receptor (beta chain) was detected a few times. Its specificity is not known. V was pared by 9 bases and J by 0 bases, with 22 bases between. Germline CDR1 LGHNA, CDR2 YSLEER. The CDR3 is made up of 17 amino acids. Sample barcodes and UMIs were carried by the TCR alpha and TCR beta cDNA libraries that 5'RACE generated with constant-segment primers. In TCRdb, the 5' RACE reads were re-called with MiXCR into one record per CDR3 protein. The sample records about 140,000 distinct CDR3 sequences, 13% to 15% being singletons. These data belong to a study of T-cell memory formation after mild COVID-19. Study observations and caveats: The pre-infection memory compartment contained some responding clones, suggesting cross-reactive memory joined.

The receptor was isolated from an adult woman who had mild COVID-19 (a few samples of this study predate the infection). Cell type and time point are not known. Sequencing was performed on PBMCs or a T cell subset sorted from them (not recorded which). The chain employs TRBV4-3 and TRBJ2-3; maybe TRBD2 (5 bases). The CDR3 nucleotides are TGCGCCAGTTCTTTCGGGGTAGCTGATACTAGCACAGATACGCAGTATTTT. Amino acids: CASSFGVADTSTDTQYF.